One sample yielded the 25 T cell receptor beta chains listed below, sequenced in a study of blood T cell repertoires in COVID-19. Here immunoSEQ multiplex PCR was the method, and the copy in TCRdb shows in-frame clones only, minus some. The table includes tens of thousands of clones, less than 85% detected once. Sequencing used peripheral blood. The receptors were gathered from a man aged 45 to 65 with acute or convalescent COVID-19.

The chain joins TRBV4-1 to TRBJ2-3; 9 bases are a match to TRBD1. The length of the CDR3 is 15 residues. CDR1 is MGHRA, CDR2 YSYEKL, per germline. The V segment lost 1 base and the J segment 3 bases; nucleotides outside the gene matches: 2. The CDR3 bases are TGCGCCAGCAGCCAAGGGGACAGGGAGACAGATACGCAGTATTTT. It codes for CASSQGDRETDTQYF.

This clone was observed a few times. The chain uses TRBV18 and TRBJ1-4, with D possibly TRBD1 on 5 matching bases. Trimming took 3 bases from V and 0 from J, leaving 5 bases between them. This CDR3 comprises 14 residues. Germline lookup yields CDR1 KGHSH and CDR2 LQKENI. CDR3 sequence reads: CASSPDTTNEKLFF. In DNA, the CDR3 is TGTGCCAGCTCACCGGACACAACTAATGAAAAACTGTTTTTT.

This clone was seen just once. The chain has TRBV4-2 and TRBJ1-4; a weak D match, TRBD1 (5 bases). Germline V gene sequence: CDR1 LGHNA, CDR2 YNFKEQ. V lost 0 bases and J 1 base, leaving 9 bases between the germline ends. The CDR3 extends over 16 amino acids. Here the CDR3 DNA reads TGTGCCAGCAGCCAAGATAAGGGGTTAACTAATGAAAAACTGTTTTTT. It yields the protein CASSQDKGLTNEKLFF.

Here the CDR3 reads CASSVGGGGGSPLHF. Here the CDR3 DNA reads TGTGCCAGCAGCGTAGGGGGGGGAGGTGGTTCACCCCTCCACTTT. The genes are TRBV9 and TRBJ1-6; tentatively, D is TRBD1 (5 bases). Trimming pared 0 bases from V and 9 bases from J, leaving 13 bases between. This CDR3 is 15 amino acids long. Germline-derived CDR1 and CDR2 are SGDLS and YYNGEE.

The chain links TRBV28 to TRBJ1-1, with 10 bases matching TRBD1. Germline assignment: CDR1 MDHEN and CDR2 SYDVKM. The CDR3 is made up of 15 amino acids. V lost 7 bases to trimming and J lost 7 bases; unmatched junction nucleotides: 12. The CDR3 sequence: CASTPGTGEENEAFF. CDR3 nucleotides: TGTGCCAGCACCCCCGGGACAGGGGAAGAGAATGAAGCTTTCTTT.

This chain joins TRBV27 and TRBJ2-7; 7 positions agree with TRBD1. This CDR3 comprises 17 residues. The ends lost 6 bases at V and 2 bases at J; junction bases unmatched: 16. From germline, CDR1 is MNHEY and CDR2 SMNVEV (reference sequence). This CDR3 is CASSPIFQGVWPYEQYF. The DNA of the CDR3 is TGTGCCAGCAGCCCCATCTTTCAGGGGGTTTGGCCCTACGAGCAGTACTTC.

The CDR3 sequence is CASSPRGLSGNTIYF. CDR3 nucleotide sequence: TGTGCCAGCAGCCCTCGCGGGCTTTCTGGAAACACCATATATTTT. The chain joins TRBV3-1 (or the pseudogene TRBV3-2) to TRBJ1-3; D is unresolved. The V end was cut by 4 bases, the J end by 1 base, with 11 bases between. Germline CDR1 LGHDT, CDR2 YNNKEL (reference sequence). This CDR3 has 15 residues.

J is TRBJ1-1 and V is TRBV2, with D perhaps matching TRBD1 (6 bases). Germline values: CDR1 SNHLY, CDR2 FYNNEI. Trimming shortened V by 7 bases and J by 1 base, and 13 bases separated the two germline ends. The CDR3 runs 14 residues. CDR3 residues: CASNYLQGNTEAFF. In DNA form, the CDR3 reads TGTGCCAGCAATTACCTACAGGGGAACACTGAAGCTTTCTTT.

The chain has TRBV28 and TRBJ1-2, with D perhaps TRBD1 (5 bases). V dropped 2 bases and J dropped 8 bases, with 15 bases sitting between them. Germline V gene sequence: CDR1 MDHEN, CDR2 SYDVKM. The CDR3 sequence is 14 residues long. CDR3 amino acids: CASSLSLRGLGYTF. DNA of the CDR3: TGTGCCAGCAGTTTAAGTCTTCGGGGACTAGGCTACACCTTC.

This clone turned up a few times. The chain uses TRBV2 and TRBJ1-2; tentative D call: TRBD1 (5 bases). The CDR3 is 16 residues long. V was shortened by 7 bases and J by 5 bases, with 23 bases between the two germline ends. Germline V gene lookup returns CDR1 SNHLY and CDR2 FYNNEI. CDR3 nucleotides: TGTGCCAGCAACCAGGGACTGCCCCGTAGAGAGTATGGCTACACCTTC. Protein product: CASNQGLPRREYGYTF.

For the CDR3, the DNA is TGTGCCAGCAGTCACGCGACAGGGGGCACTGAAGCTTTCTTT. Residues: CASSHATGGTEAFF. The chain combines TRBV27 with TRBJ1-1; TRBD1 matches 9 bases. Germline loops: CDR1 MNHEY, CDR2 SMNVEV (reference sequence). This CDR3 has 14 residues. Losses at the gene ends were 5 bases for V and 4 bases for J; bases not matched to a gene: 5.

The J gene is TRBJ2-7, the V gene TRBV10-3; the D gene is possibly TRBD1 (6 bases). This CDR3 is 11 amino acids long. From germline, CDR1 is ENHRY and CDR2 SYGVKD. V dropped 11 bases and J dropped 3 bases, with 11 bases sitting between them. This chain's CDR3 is CASIQGYEQYF. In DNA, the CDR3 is TGTGCCTCAATACAGGGCTACGAGCAGTACTTC.

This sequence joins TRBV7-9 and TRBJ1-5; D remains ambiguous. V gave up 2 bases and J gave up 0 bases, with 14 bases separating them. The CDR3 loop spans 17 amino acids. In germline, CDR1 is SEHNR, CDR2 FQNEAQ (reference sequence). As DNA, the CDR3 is TGTGCCAGCAGCTTAATTTCAGGAACTTATAGCAATCAGCCCCAGCATTTT. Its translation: CASSLISGTYSNQPQHF.

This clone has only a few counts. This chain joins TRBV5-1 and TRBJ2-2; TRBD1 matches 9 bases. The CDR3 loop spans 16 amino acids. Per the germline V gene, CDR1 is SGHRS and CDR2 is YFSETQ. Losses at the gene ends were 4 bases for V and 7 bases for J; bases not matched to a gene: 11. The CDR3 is CASSHTGGSLGGELFF. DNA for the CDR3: TGCGCCAGCAGCCACACAGGGGGCAGTCTGGGCGGGGAGCTGTTTTTT.

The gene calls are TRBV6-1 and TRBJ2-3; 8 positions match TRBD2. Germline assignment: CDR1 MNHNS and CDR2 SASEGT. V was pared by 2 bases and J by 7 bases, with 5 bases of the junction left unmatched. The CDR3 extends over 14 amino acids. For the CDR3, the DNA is TGTGCCAGCAGTGAAAATCCGGGGGGGAATACGCAGTATTTT. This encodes CASSENPGGNTQYF.

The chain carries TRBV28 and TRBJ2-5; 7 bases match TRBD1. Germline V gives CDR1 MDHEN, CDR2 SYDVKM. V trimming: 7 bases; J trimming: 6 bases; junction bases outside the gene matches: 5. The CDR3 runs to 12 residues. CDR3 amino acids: CASNRQGKTQYF. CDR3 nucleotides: TGTGCCAGCAACCGACAGGGAAAGACCCAGTACTTC. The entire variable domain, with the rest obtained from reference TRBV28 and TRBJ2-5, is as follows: DVKVTQSSRYLVKRTGEKVFLECVQDMDHENMFWYRQDPGLGLRLIYFSYDVKMKEKGDIPEGYSVSREKKERFSLILESASTNQTSMYLCASNRQGKTQYFGPGTRLLVL.

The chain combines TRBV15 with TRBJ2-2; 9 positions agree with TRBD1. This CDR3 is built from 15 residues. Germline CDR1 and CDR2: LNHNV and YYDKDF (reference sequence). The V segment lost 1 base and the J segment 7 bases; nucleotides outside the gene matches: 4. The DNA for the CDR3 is TGTGCCACCAGCAGAGGACAGGGGGTTGTCGGGGAGCTGTTTTTT. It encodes CATSRGQGVVGELFF.

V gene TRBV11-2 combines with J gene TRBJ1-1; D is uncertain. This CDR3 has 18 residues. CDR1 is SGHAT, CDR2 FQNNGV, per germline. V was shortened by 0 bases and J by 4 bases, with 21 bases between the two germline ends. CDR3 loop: CASSLDRRVGGLVTEAFF. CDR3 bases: TGTGCCAGCAGCTTAGATAGGAGGGTAGGAGGGCTGGTCACTGAAGCTTTCTTT.

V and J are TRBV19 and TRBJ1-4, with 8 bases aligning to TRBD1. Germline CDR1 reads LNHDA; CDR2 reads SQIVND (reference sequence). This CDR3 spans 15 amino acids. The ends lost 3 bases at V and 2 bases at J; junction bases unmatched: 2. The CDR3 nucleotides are TGTGCCAGTAGTATTGGACAGGGTACTAATGAAAAACTGTTTTTT. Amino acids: CASSIGQGTNEKLFF. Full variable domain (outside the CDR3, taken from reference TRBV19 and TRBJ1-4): DGGITQSPKYLFRKEGQNVTLSCEQNLNHDAMYWYRQDPGQGLRLIYYSQIVNDFQKGDIAEGYSVSREKKESFPLTVTSAQKNPTAFYLCASSIGQGTNEKLFFGSGTQLSVL.

CDR3 DNA sequence: TGTGCCAGCAGCGTGCGGAGACTCAGCGGAAACACCATATATTTT. Translating it yields CASSVRRLSGNTIYF. The rearrangement uses TRBV9 and TRBJ1-3; D is undetermined. Germline values: CDR1 SGDLS, CDR2 YYNGEE. This CDR3 has 15 amino acids. V was shortened by 2 bases and J by 4 bases, with 13 bases between the two germline ends.

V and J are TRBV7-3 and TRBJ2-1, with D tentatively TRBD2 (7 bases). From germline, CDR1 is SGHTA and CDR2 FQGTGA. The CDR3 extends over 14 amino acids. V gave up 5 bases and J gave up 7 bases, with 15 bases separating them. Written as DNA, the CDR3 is TGTGCCAGCAGCCCCCCAGGGGAGGGGAATGAGCAGTTCTTC. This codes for CASSPPGEGNEQFF. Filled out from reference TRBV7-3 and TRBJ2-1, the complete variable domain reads GAGVSQTPSNKVTEKGKYVELRCDPISGHTALYWYRQSLGQGPEFLIYFQGTGAADDSGLPNDRFFAVRPEGSVSTLKIQRTERGDSAVYLCASSPPGEGNEQFFGPGTRLTVL.

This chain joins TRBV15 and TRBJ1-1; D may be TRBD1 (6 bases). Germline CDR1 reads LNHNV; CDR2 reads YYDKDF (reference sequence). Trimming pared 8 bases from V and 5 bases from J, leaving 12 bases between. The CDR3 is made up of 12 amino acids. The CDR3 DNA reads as TGTGCCACCCAAACAGGGAATACTGAAGCTTTCTTT. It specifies CATQTGNTEAFF.

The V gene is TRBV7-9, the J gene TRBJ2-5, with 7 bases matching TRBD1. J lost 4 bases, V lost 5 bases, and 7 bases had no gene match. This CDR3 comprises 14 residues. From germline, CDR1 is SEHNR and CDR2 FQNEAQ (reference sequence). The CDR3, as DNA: TGTGCCAGCAGCCCAAAGACAGGGACAGAGACCCAGTACTTC. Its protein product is CASSPKTGTETQYF.

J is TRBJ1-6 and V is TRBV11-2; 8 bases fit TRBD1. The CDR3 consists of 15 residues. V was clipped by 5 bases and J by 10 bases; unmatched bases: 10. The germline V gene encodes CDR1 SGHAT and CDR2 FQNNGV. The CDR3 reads CASSPQGARSSPLHF. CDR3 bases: TGTGCCAGCAGCCCCCAGGGGGCCCGGAGCTCACCCCTCCACTTT. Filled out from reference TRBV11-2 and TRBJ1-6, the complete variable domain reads EAGVAQSPRYKIIEKRQSVAFWCNPISGHATLYWYQQILGQGPKLLIQFQNNGVVDDSQLPKDRFSAERLKGVDSTLKIQPAKLEDSAVYLCASSPQGARSSPLHFGNGTRLTVT.

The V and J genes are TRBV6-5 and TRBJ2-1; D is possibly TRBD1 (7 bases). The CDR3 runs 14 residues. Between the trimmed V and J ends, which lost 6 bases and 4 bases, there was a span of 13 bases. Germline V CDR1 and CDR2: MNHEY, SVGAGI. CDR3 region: CASRRGTEYNEQFF. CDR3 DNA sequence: TGTGCCAGCAGACGGGGGACAGAATACAATGAGCAGTTCTTC.